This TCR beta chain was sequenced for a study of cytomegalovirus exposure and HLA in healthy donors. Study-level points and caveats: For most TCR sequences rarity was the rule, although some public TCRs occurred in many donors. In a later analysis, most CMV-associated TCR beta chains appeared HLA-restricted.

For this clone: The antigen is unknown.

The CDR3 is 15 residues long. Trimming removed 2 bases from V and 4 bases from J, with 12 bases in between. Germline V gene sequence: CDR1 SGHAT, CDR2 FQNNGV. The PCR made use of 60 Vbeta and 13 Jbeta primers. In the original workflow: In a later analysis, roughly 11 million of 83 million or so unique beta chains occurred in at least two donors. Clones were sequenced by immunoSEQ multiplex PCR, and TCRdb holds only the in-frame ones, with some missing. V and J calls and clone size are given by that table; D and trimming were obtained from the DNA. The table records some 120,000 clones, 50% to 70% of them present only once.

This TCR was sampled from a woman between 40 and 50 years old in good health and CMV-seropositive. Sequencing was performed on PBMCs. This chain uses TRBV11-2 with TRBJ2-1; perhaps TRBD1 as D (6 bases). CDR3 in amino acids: CASSLFLGGYNEQFF. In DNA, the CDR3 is TGTGCCAGCAGCTTATTTCTAGGGGGATACAATGAGCAGTTCTTC.